This T cell receptor beta chain was sequenced in a study of CD8+ T cells in alopecia areata. In the study overall: Treated patients were given 5 to 10 mg oral tofacitinib twice daily. General observations from the study: Among patients, TCR sharing was less clear than in mice, a difference possibly due in part to HLA diversity in the patient population. Throughout tofacitinib, many expanded lesional clones continued to persist in scalp and blood. Across lesional scalp, and particularly alopecia totalis/universalis, clonality surpassed that of normal scalp.

Regarding this clone: Its antigen is not known.

V shed 6 bases and J shed 2 bases, with 17 bases lying between them. The CDR3 has 15 residues. Germline CDR1 and CDR2: MNHNS and SASEGT. The sequencing template was cDNA reverse transcribed from extracted RNA. Only in-frame clones appear in the TCRdb table, and some are missing; sequencing was by immunoSEQ multiplex PCR. Of about 210,000 clones listed, roughly two fifths are singletons. Treatment meaning: oral pan-JAK inhibitor, 5-10 mg twice daily. The sample was CD4+ T cells sorted from blood, taken at approximately week 34, from a patient treated with tofacitinib. The sequence was collected from a human donor with alopecia areata. The chain has TRBV6-1 and TRBJ2-7; D is perhaps TRBD1 (6 bases). CDR3 nucleotides: TGTGCCAGCAGCCACAGGGAACTTGGCACCTACGAGCAGTACTTC. Amino acid sequence: CASSHRELGTYEQYF.